This T cell receptor (beta chain) was obtained from a study of long-term antiretroviral therapy in people with HIV. Whole-study findings and limits: Across all time points, the repertoire was dominated by clones that expanded before ART.

The CDR3 totals 16 residues. Germline CDR1 SNHLY, CDR2 FYNNEI. The ends lost 7 bases at V and 0 bases at J; junction bases unmatched: 8. Of note for this clone: The antigen is unknown.

The immunoSEQ assay was v3.0, run at survey level. Sequencing was performed with immunoSEQ multiplex PCR; in TCRdb, only in-frame clones are kept and a portion is missing. This sample has 15,000 to 20,000 clones; around 81% occur once, and the top ten carry around 10%. This sequence was found in a man aged 50-60 years with HIV. V usage is TRBV2 and J usage is TRBJ1-5, with 8 positions matching TRBD1. This sample comprised unsorted PBMCs, obtained 0.3 years before starting antiretroviral therapy. This CDR3 is CASTGQDNYSNQPQHF. DNA of the CDR3: TGTGCCAGCACGGGACAGGACAACTATAGCAATCAGCCCCAGCATTTT.